The 28 T cell receptor delta chains in this list originate from one sample, sequenced in a study of gamma-delta T cells after stem cell transplantation. TCRdb re-called the RT-PCR reads with CATT. The sample has over 2,500 delta-chain clones, around 2.1% seen once. The source material was gamma-delta T cells. The receptors originated from a human donor. It is not recorded whose cells these are; they may come from a transplant donor.

CDR3 nucleotides: TGTGCCTGTGACACTGTGGGGGATACCTCCTGGGACACCCGACAGATGTTTTTC. It yields the protein CACDTVGDTSWDTRQMFF. J is TRDJ3 and V is TRDV2, with 10 bases matching TRDD3. This CDR3 is 18 amino acids long. After removal of 1 base from V and 0 bases from J, the junction contained 2 bases not matched to a gene. Germline CDR1 GEAIGNYY, CDR2 EKD.

In its sample, this clone was seen a few times. This likely stems from a read error, as it lies one base from a far larger clone. The sample carries other DNA sequences with the same CDR3. The chain couples TRDV2 to TRDJ1; 11 bases fit TRDD3. Germline V CDR1 and CDR2: GEAIGNYY, EKD. The CDR3 is 16 residues long. V lost 7 bases and J lost 2; bases outside the gene matches: 11. The CDR3, as DNA: TGTGCCTGCGACGGGGTGGGGGATACGCGGACCGATAAACTCATCTTT. Translation gives CACDGVGDTRTDKLIF.

By proportion, this clone is medium-sized. The V and J genes are TRDV2 and TRDJ1; TRDD3 matches 13 bases. The CDR3 length is 16 residues. Losses at the gene ends were 1 base for V and 4 bases for J; bases not matched to a gene: 5. Germline CDR1 is GEAIGNYY and CDR2 is EKD. The CDR3 loop is CACDTLGDTVRDKLIF. CDR3 DNA sequence: TGTGCCTGTGACACACTGGGGGATACGGTTCGCGATAAACTCATCTTT.

By frequency in the sample, this clone is medium-sized (0.01 to 0.1%). The chain combines TRDV2 with TRDJ1; the match to TRDD3 covers 8 bases. Germline CDR1 GEAIGNYY, CDR2 EKD. The CDR3 has 17 residues. Unmatched junction bases numbered 8, after V lost 0 bases and J lost 0 bases. The CDR3 region is CACDTIGGSVYTDKLIF. The CDR3 bases are TGTGCCTGTGACACCATTGGGGGATCCGTTTACACCGATAAACTCATCTTT.

Points on this clone: A much larger clonotype is one base distant, so this may be a read error. This same CDR3 is encoded by further DNA sequences in the sample. J is TRDJ1 and V is TRDV2; 12 positions agree with TRDD3. This CDR3 has 19 amino acids. Germline CDR1 reads GEAIGNYY; CDR2 reads EKD. With 0 bases clipped from V and 3 bases from J, the junction kept 13 bases outside the gene matches. This CDR3 reads CACDTVSTGGYRGADKLIF. As DNA, the CDR3 is TGTGCCTGTGACACCGTCAGTACTGGGGGATACAGGGGAGCCGATAAACTCATCTTT.

In this sample, this clone is medium-sized (0.01 to 0.1%). The chain has TRDV2 and TRDJ1; 11 bases fit TRDD3. Germline CDR1 GEAIGNYY, CDR2 EKD. The CDR3 is 15 amino acids. The trim removed 0 bases at V and 2 bases at J, leaving 1 base unmatched. CDR3 DNA sequence: TGTGCCTGTGACACCTGGGGGATACGAACCGATAAACTCATCTTT. Its protein is CACDTWGIRTDKLIF.

A word on this clone: A much larger clone lies one base from this, so it may be a read error. Other DNA sequences from this sample encode an identical CDR3 as well. This chain uses TRDV2 with TRDJ1; no firm D call. Trimming cost V 1 base and J 1 base, with 9 bases left between them. The CDR3 covers 14 residues. Germline CDR1 and CDR2: GEAIGNYY and EKD. The CDR3 is CACDTIETTDKLIF. CDR3 bases: TGTGCCTGTGACACTATCGAAACCACCGATAAACTCATCTTT.

This clone appeared a few times. This sequence is one base from a far larger clone and is likely a read error. The same CDR3 is also encoded by other DNA sequences in this sample. This sequence joins TRDV2 and TRDJ1, with a weak D call TRDD3 (6 bases). V was shortened by 3 bases and J by 5 bases, with 15 bases between the two germline ends. The germline V gene has CDR1 GEAIGNYY and CDR2 EKD. CDR3 length: 14 amino acids. The CDR3 here is CACDAAGVRDKLIF. CDR3 nucleotide sequence: TGTGCCTGTGACGCTGCTGGGGTGAGGGATAAACTCATCTTT.

On this clone: The translation of this DNA and the TCRdb protein of a much larger clone differ at residue 13, probably owing to a read error; the protein shown here is translated from the DNA. The rearrangement uses TRDV2 and TRDJ1; 9 bases map to TRDD3. Germline V gene sequence: CDR1 GEAIGNYY, CDR2 EKD. This CDR3 is 14 amino acids long. This chain's CDR3 is CACDPVLGDSKLTF. CDR3 nucleotides: TGTGCCTGTGACCCCGTACTGGGGGACTCGAAACTCACCTTT.

This clone rates as medium-sized. This sequence joins TRDV2 and TRDJ1; TRDD3 matches at 10 bases. After removal of 0 bases from V and 0 bases from J, the junction contained 12 bases not matched to a gene. The CDR3 extends over 19 amino acids. CDR1 GEAIGNYY and CDR2 EKD come from the germline V gene. The CDR3 sequence is CACDTVLRTGGLYTDKLIF. In nucleotides, the CDR3 is TGTGCCTGTGACACCGTTTTGCGTACTGGGGGATTATACACCGATAAACTCATCTTT.

Only a few counts were recorded for this clone. A clone one base away is much larger, so this may be a read error. The V call is TRDV2, the J call TRDJ3; tentative D call: TRDD3 (5 bases). V lost 6 bases and J 0 bases, leaving 23 bases between the germline ends. This CDR3 region has 20 residues. Germline-derived CDR1 and CDR2 are GEAIGNYY and EKD. The CDR3 reads CACNSVVGSGTSWDTRQMFF. CDR3 coding DNA: TGTGCCTGTAACTCTGTGGTGGGGTCCGGAACCTCCTGGGACACCCGACAGATGTTTTTC.

Concerning this clone: The sample contains more than one DNA sequence encoding this CDR3. As DNA, the CDR3 is TGTGCCTGTGGAACCCTACTGGGGGACGACCTCGATAAACTCATCTTT. Protein: CACGTLLGDDLDKLIF. This chain links TRDV2 with TRDJ1, with 9 positions matching TRDD3. Germline values: CDR1 GEAIGNYY, CDR2 EKD. This CDR3 is 16 amino acids long. Unmatched junction bases numbered 13, after V lost 5 bases and J lost 4 bases.

As concerns this clone: The TCRdb record carries a much larger clone's protein, which differs from this DNA's translation at residue 4; a read error is the likely cause, and the protein listed here is the DNA translation. V usage is TRDV2 and J usage is TRDJ1; the match to TRDD3 covers 10 bases. The germline gives CDR1 GEAIGNYY, CDR2 EKD. This CDR3 comprises 19 residues. The CDR3 sequence is CACYTGSLLGDIDTDKLIF. DNA of the CDR3: TGTGCCTGTTACACCGGTTCTCTGCTGGGGGATATAGACACCGATAAACTCATCTTT.

This clone is medium-sized by share. A far larger clone is just one base off, so this is likely a read error. CDR3 in DNA: TGTGCCTGTGACAAACTACCGGGGGTCCCTGAGGGACTCATCTTT. Protein: CACDKLPGVPEGLIF. V usage is TRDV2 and J usage is TRDJ1, with D possibly TRDD3 on 5 matching bases. The V gene lost 2 bases and the J gene lost 10 bases, with 22 bases spanning the gap. Germline-derived CDR1 and CDR2 are GEAIGNYY and EKD. This CDR3 has 15 residues.

This clone was picked up a small number of times. A much larger clone lies one base from this, so it may be a read error. J is TRDJ4 and V is TRDV2, with a tentative D call TRDD3 (6 bases). Per the germline V gene, CDR1 is GEAIGNYY and CDR2 is EKD. The CDR3 extends over 20 amino acids. CDR3 coding DNA: TGTGCCTGTGGCACCGTTCACGGGATGGGTGATACGCAAGCGGCCAGACCCCTGATCTTT. Its translation is CACGTVHGMGDTQAARPLIF.

This clone was seen a few times. A clone one base away is much larger, so this may be a read error. The same CDR3 also results from other DNA sequences found in this sample. The rearrangement joins TRDV2 to TRDJ1; 7 bases fit TRDD3. The CDR3 length is 16 residues. V lost 4 bases, J lost 1 base, and 11 bases stayed unmatched. The germline gives CDR1 GEAIGNYY, CDR2 EKD. The CDR3 DNA sequence: TGTGCCTGTGAACCGATGGGGGACACGCCCACCGATAAACTCATCTTT. This encodes CACEPMGDTPTDKLIF.

In its sample, this clone ranks as medium-sized (0.01 to 0.1%). The chain combines TRDV2 with TRDJ2, with 13 bases lining up with TRDD3. CDR1 GEAIGNYY and CDR2 EKD come from the germline V gene. The CDR3 totals 22 residues. Trimming at V came to 3 bases and at J to 0 bases, leaving 18 bases not matched to a gene. The CDR3 DNA follows: TGTGCCTGTGACGGCCTTCCTCCGACATTACTGGGGGATACGGCTTTGACAGCACAACTCTTCTTT. Translating gives CACDGLPPTLLGDTALTAQLFF.

This clone is judged medium-sized. V and J are TRDV2 and TRDJ1; TRDD3 matches at 8 bases. V shed 2 bases and J 0 bases; nucleotides not matched to a gene: 7. Looked up from germline, CDR1 is GEAIGNYY and CDR2 is EKD. CDR3 length: 16 amino acids. The CDR3 protein is CACDILTGGDTDKLIF. CDR3 sequence (DNA): TGTGCCTGTGACATCCTAACTGGGGGGGACACCGATAAACTCATCTTT.

V usage is TRDV2 and J usage is TRDJ1; TRDD3 agrees at 12 bases. The ends lost 3 bases at V and 0 bases at J; junction bases unmatched: 13. The CDR3 contains 19 residues. Germline V gives CDR1 GEAIGNYY, CDR2 EKD. The CDR3 sequence: CACDPLGDTGRPYTDKLIF. The CDR3 bases are TGTGCCTGTGACCCGCTGGGGGATACGGGGAGACCTTACACCGATAAACTCATCTTT.

By share of the sample, this clone is medium-sized. Written as DNA, the CDR3 is TGTGCCTGTGACCTCCGGTCCTGGGACACCCGACAGATGTTTTTC. This encodes CACDLRSWDTRQMFF. The J gene is TRDJ3, the V gene TRDV2, with D unclear. Trimming stripped 3 bases from V and 1 base from J, with 6 bases between. Germline values: CDR1 GEAIGNYY, CDR2 EKD. The CDR3 totals 15 residues.

This clone appeared a few times. The gene calls are TRDV2 and TRDJ1; 8 bases align to TRDD3. The V and J ends lost 0 bases and 1 base, in that order; junction bases with no gene match: 9. The germline gives CDR1 GEAIGNYY, CDR2 EKD. This CDR3 has 17 residues. The CDR3 nucleotides are TGTGCCTGTGACACCGAGTGGCTGGGGGACCGCACCGATAAACTCATCTTT. Protein product: CACDTEWLGDRTDKLIF.

About this clone itself: The same CDR3 is also encoded by other DNA sequences in this sample. The genes are TRDV2 and TRDJ1, with 9 bases lining up with TRDD3. The CDR3 contains 18 residues. The J segment lost 2 bases and the V segment lost 4 bases, leaving 16 bases of the junction unmatched. Germline loops: CDR1 GEAIGNYY, CDR2 EKD. For the CDR3, the DNA is TGTGCCTGTGATGCCATACTGGGGGAGACGAGATTAACCGATAAACTCATCTTT. It codes for CACDAILGETRLTDKLIF.

A note on this clone: A far larger clone is just one base off, so this is likely a read error. Additional DNA sequences in this sample encode the identical CDR3. The J gene is TRDJ1, the V gene TRDV2; 12 bases fit TRDD3. Germline V gives CDR1 GEAIGNYY, CDR2 EKD. CDR3 length equals 19 residues. Losses at the gene ends were 1 base for V and 2 bases for J; bases not matched to a gene: 13. The CDR3 loop reads CACDTRFAGGYGDTDKLIF. As DNA, the CDR3 is TGTGCCTGTGACACTCGATTTGCTGGGGGATACGGGGATACCGATAAACTCATCTTT.

This clone turned up a few times. This could be a read error, since a much larger clone is one nucleotide away. Other nucleotide sequences in the sample specify the same CDR3. V gene TRDV2 combines with J gene TRDJ1; D gene unclear. This CDR3 spans 14 amino acids. Germline-derived CDR1 and CDR2 are GEAIGNYY and EKD. The V end was cut by 1 base, the J end by 2 bases, with 10 bases between. This CDR3 is CACDTIETTDKLIF. Written as DNA, the CDR3 is TGTGCCTGTGACACAATCGAAACTACCGATAAACTCATCTTT.

By frequency in the sample, this clone is medium-sized. The gene calls are TRDV1 and TRDJ1; a possible D gene is TRDD2 (5 bases). Germline V lookup: CDR1 TSWWSYY, CDR2 QGS. This CDR3 spans 14 amino acids. Trimming left V 3 bases short and J 2 bases short, with 10 bases between. The CDR3 loop is CALGDPSRTDKLIF. As DNA, the CDR3 is TGTGCTCTTGGGGATCCTTCGAGAACCGATAAACTCATCTTT.

Judged by abundance, this clone is medium-sized. CDR3 loop: CACESLGDKDDKLIF. CDR3 sequence (DNA): TGTGCCTGTGAATCACTGGGGGATAAGGACGATAAACTCATCTTT. This sequence joins TRDV2 and TRDJ1, with TRDD3 matching 11 bases. V dropped 4 bases and J dropped 4; count of bases not matched to a gene: 7. The germline V gene encodes CDR1 GEAIGNYY and CDR2 EKD. The CDR3 has 15 amino acids.

This chain connects TRDV2 to TRDJ1; 13 nucleotides align to TRDD3. CDR3 length: 16 amino acids. The germline gives CDR1 GEAIGNYY, CDR2 EKD. V gave up 1 base and J gave up 7 bases; unmatched junction bases: 8. The CDR3 protein is CACDTLLGDTGGKLIF. CDR3 DNA: TGTGCCTGTGACACTCTACTGGGGGATACGGGGGGTAAACTCATCTTT.

On this clone: Being one base from a much bigger clone, this may be a read error. Other DNA sequences in the same sample also yield this CDR3. The gene calls are TRDV2 and TRDJ1; 11 nucleotides align to TRDD3. V shed 1 base and J 0 bases; nucleotides not matched to a gene: 9. This CDR3 spans 18 amino acids. The V gene's germline CDR1 is GEAIGNYY and CDR2 EKD. The CDR3 DNA sequence: TGTGCCTGTGACACGCTCCTACTGGGGGATAGCGACACCGATAAACTCATCTTT. Translated, it gives CACDTLLLGDSDTDKLIF.